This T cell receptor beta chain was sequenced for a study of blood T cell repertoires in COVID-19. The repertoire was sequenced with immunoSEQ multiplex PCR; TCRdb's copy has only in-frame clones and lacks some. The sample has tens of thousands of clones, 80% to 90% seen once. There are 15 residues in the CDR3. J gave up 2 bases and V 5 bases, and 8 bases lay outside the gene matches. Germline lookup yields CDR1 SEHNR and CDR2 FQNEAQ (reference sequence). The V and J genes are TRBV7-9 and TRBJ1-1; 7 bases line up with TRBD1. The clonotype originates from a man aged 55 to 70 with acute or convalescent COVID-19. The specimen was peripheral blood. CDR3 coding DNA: TGTGCCAGCAGCGCACGACAGGGAATAAACACTGAAGCTTTCTTT. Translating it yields CASSARQGINTEAFF.